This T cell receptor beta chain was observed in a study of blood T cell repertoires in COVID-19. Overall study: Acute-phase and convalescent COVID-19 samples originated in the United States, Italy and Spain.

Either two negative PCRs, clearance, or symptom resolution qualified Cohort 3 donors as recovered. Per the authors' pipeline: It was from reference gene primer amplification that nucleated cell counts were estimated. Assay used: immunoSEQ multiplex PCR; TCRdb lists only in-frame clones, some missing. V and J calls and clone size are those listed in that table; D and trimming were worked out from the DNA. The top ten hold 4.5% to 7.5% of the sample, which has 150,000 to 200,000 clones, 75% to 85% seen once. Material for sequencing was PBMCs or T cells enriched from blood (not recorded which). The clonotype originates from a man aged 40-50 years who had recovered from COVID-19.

The CDR3 loop reads CAIRDLDKNTEAFF. CDR3 coding DNA: TGTGCCATCAGGGACCTGGACAAGAACACTGAAGCTTTCTTT. The rearrangement uses TRBV10-3 and TRBJ1-1, with D possibly being TRBD1 (5 bases). CDR1 and CDR2 (germline): ENHRY, SYGVKD. V lost 6 bases and J lost 1, with 12 bases in between. This CDR3 is 14 amino acids long.